This T cell receptor (beta chain) came from a study of naive and memory T cell subsets. The library had UMIs added by 3' ligation of an oligonucleotide to TCR cDNA. Unsorted total RNA, roughly 1 to 1,100 ng, was DNase treated before reverse transcription. The SP2 primer and nested alpha and beta constant region primers amplified ligated cDNA in four rounds. TCRdb recomputed calls from the 5' RACE reads with MiXCR, one row per CDR3 protein. The data contain tens of thousands of distinct CDR3 sequences, about 7.2% of them singletons. There are many counts of this clonotype. The receptor comes from a male donor in good health.

The chain's CDR3 is CASSEGGGRSGNTIYF. In DNA form, the CDR3 reads TGTGCCAGCAGTGAAGGAGGAGGGCGCTCTGGAAACACCATATATTTT. The chain joins TRBV2 to TRBJ1-3; D not resolved. Germline V CDR1 and CDR2: SNHLY, FYNNEI. Trimming took off 1 base at V and 0 bases at J, with 10 bases between the two ends. The CDR3 runs 16 residues.